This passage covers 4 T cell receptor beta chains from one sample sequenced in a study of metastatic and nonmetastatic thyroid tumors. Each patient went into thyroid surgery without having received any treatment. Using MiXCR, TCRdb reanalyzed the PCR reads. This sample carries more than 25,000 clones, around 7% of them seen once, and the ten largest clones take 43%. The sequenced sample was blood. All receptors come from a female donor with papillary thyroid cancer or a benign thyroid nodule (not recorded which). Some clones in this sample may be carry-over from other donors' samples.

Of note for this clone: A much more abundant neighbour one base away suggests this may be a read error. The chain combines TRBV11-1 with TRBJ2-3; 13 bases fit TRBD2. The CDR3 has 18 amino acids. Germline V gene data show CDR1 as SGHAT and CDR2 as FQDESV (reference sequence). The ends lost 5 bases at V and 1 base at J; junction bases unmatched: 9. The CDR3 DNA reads TGTGCCAGCAGCCATGTACTAGCGGGGGGGCGTGGCACAGATACGCAGTATTTT. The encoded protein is CASSHVLAGGRGTDTQYF.

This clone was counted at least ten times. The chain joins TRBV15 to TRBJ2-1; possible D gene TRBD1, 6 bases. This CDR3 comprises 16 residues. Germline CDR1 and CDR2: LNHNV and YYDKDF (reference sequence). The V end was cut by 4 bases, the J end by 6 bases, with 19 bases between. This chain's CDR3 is CATSISGTLSGNEQFF. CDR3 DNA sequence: TGTGCCACCAGCATCTCCGGGACACTGAGTGGCAATGAGCAGTTCTTC.

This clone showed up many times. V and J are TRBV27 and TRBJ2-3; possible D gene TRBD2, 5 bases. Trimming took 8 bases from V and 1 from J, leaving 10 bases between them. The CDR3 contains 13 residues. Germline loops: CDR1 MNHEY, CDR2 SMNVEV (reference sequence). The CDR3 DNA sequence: TGTGCCAGCGGGCCCGGGGGCACAGATACGCAGTATTTT. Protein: CASGPGGTDTQYF.

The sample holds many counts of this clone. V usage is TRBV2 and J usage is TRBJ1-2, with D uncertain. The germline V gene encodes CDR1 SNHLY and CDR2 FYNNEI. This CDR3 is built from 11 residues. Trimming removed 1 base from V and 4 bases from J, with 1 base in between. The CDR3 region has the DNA TGTGCCAGCAGTGAAGTCTATGGCTACACCTTC. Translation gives CASSEVYGYTF. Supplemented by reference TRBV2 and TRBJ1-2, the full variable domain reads EPEVTQTPSHQVTQMGQEVILRCVPISNHLYFYWYRQILGQKVEFLVSFYNNEISEKSEIFDDQFSVERPDGSNFTLKIRSTKLEDSAMYFCASSEVYGYTFGSGTRLTVV.